The 2 T cell receptor beta chains reported below all come from one sample, sequenced in a study of cytomegalovirus exposure and HLA in healthy donors. The PCR ran on 60 Vbeta and 13 Jbeta primers. Data came from immunoSEQ multiplex PCR; TCRdb stores just in-frame clones and leaves some out. The data hold roughly 130,000 clones, with 8.5% to 10% observed a single time. Sequencing was performed on PBMCs. These receptors came from a man in his forties or fifties in good health and CMV-seronegative.

The chain recombines TRBV9 with TRBJ1-2, with D unresolved. Germline V CDR1 and CDR2: SGDLS, YYNGEE. Deletions cut 0 bases from V and 8 bases from J, with 14 bases between. The CDR3 is made up of 14 amino acids. Here the CDR3 DNA reads TGTGCCAGCAGCGTAGAGTCAGGCAGCAGGGGCTACACCTTC. This encodes CASSVESGSRGYTF.

As to this clone: At one of its ends the junction is not consistent with the germline gene, which may arise from a read error. The rearrangement links TRBV7-3 to TRBJ2-1, with D perhaps matching TRBD1 (5 bases). Germline CDR1 SGHTA, CDR2 FQGTGA. The CDR3 consists of 10 residues. CDR3 protein: CASSVGVRIF. Written as DNA, the CDR3 is TGTGCCAGCAGCGTAGGGGTGCGGATCTTC.